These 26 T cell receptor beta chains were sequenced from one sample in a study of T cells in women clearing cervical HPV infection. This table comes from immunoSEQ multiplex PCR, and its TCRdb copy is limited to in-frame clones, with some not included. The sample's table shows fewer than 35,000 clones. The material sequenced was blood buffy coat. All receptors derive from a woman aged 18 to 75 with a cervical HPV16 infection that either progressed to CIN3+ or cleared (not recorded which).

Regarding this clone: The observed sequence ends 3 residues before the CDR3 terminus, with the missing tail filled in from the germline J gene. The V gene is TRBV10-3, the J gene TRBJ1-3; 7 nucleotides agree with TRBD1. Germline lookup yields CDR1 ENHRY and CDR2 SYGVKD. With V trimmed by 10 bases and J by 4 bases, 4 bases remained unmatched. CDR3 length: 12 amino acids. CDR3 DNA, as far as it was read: TGTGCCACCTTGACAGGGGGAAACACC. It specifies CATLTGGNT. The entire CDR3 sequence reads CATLTGGNTIYF.

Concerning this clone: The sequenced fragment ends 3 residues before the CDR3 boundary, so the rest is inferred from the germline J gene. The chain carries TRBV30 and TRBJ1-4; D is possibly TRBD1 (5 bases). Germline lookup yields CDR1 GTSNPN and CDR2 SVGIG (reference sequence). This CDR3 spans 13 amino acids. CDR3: CAWSHSGANVLFF. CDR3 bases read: TGTGCCTGGAGCCACTCTGGGGCCAACGTA.

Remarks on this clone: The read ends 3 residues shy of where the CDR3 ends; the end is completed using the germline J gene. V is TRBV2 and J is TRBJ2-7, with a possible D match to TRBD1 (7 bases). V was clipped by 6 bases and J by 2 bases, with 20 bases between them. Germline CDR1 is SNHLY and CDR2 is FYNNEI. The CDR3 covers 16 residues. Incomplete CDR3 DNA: TGTGCCAGCAGGAGGACGCGGGACAGCGTGACCTACGAG. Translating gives CASRRTRDSVTYE. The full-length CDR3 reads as CASRRTRDSVTYEQYF.

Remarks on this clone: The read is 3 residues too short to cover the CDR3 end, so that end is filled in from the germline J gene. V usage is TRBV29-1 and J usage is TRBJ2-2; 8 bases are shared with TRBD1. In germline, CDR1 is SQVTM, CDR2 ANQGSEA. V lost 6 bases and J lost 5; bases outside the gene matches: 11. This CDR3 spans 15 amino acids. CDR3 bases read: TGCAGCGTCCTGGGACCAGGGGGCAAAACCGGGGAG. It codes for CSVLGPGGKTGE. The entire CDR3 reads CSVLGPGGKTGELFF.

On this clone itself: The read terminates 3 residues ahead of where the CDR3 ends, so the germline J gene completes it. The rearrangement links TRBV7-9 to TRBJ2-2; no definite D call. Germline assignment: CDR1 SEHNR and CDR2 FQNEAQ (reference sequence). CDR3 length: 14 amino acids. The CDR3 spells CASSLASTNSPLFF. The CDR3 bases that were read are TGTGCCAGCAGCTTAGCGTCGACAAATTCACCG.

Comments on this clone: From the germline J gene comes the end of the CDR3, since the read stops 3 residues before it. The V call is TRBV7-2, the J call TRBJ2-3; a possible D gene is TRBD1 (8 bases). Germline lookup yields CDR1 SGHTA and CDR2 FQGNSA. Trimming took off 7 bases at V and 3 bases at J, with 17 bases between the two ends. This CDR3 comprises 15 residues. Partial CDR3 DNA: TGTGCCAGCACCCTCACAGGGGGGGGGACAGATACG. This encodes CASTLTGGGTDT. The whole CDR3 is CASTLTGGGTDTQYF.

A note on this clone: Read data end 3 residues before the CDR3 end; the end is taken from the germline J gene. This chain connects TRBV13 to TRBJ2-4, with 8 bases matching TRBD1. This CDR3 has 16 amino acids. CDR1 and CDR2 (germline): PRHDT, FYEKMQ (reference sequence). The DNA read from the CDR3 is TGTGCCAGCAGCGATACAACAGGGGGTCCTAGCTATGGT. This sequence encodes CASSDTTGGPSYG. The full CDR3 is CASSDTTGGPSYGQYF.

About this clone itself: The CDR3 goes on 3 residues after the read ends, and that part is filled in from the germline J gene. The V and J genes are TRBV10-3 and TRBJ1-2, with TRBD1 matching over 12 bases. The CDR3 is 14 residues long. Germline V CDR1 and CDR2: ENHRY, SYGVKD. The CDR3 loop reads CATIPGQGAEDYTF. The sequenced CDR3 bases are TGTGCCACCATCCCGGGACAGGGGGCGGAGGAC.

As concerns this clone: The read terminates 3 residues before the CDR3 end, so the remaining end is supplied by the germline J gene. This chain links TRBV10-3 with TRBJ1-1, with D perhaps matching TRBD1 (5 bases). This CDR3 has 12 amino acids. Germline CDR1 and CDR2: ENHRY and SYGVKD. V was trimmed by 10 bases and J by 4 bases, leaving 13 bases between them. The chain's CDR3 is CATLSGRTEAFF. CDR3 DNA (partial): TGTGCCACCCTGTCAGGGCGCACTGAA.

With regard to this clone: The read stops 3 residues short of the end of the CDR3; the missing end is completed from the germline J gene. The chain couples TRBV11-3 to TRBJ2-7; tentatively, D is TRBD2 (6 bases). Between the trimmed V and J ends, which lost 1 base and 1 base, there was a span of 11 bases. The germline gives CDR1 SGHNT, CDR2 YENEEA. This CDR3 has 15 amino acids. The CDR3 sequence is CASSLGGGASYEQYF. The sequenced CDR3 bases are TGTGCCAGCAGCTTAGGTGGAGGGGCTTCCTACGAG.

The covered CDR3 bases are TGTGCCAGCATACTAAGCGTGGCCCGACAGGCACTTGAA. Amino acid sequence: CASILSVARQALE. The whole CDR3 protein is CASILSVARQALEAFF. The genes are TRBV2 and TRBJ1-1; D is possibly TRBD1 (6 bases). The sequence runs out 3 residues before the end of the CDR3; the remainder is reconstructed from the germline J gene. Germline assignment: CDR1 SNHLY and CDR2 FYNNEI. Trimming took 7 bases from V and 7 from J, leaving 25 bases between them. The CDR3 sequence is 16 residues long.

The DNA read from the CDR3 is TGTGCCAGCAGGCTACAGGGTTTTGGTGGT. It codes for CASRLQGFGG. The CDR3 as a whole reads CASRLQGFGGQYF. The gene calls are TRBV2 and TRBJ2-4; TRBD1 might be the D (6 bases). The read halts 3 residues ahead of the CDR3 end, with the missing end drawn from the germline J gene. Germline loops: CDR1 SNHLY, CDR2 FYNNEI. CDR3 length equals 13 residues.

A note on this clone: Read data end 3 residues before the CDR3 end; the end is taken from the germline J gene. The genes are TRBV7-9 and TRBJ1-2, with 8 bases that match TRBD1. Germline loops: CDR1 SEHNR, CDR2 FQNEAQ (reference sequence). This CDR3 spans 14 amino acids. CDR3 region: CASSPDRGPYDYTF. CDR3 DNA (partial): TGTGCCAGCAGCCCAGACAGGGGTCCATACGAC.

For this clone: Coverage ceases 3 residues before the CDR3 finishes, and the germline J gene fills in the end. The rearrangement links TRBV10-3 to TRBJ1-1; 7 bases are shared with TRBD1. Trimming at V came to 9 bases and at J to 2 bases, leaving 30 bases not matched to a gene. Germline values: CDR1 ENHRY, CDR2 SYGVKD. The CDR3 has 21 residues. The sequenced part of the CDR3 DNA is TGTGCCATTTTGCTACTTTTCGTATCTCGACAGGGCGGCACCATCAACACTGAA. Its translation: CAILLLFVSRQGGTINTE. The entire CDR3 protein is CAILLLFVSRQGGTINTEAFF.

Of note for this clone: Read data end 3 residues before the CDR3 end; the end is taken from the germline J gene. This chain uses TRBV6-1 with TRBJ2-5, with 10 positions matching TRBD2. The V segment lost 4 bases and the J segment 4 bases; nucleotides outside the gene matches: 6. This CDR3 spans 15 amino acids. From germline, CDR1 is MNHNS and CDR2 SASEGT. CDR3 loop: CASSVASGGPETQYF. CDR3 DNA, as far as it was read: TGTGCCAGCAGTGTGGCTAGCGGGGGTCCAGAGACC.

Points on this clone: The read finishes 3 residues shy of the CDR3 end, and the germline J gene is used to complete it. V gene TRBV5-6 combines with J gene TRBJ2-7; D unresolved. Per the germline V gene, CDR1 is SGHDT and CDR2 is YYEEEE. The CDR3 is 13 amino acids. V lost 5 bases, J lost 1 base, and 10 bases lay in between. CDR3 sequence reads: CASSYSDSYEQYF. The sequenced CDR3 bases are TGTGCCAGCAGTTACAGTGATTCCTACGAG.

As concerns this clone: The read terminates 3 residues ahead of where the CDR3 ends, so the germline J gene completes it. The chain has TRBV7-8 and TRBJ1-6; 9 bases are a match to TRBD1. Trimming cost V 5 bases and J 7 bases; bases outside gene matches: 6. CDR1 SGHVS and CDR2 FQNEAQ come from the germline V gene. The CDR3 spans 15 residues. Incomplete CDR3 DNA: TGTGCCAGCAGCCAGAGACAGGGGGAGAATTCACCC. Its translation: CASSQRQGENSP. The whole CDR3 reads CASSQRQGENSPLHF.

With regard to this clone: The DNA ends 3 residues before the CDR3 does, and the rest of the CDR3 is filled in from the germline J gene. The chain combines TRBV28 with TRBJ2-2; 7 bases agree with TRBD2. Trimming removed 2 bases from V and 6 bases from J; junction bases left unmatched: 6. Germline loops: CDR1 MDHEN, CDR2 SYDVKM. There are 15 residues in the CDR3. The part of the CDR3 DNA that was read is TGTGCCAGCAGTTTAGCCCCCACTAGCGCCGGGGAG. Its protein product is CASSLAPTSAGE. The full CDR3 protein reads CASSLAPTSAGELFF.

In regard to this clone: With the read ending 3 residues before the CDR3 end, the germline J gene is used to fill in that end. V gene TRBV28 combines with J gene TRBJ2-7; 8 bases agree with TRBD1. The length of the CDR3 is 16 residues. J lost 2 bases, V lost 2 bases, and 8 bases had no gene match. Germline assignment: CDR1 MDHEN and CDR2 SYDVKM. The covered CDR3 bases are TGTGCCAGCAGTTTAAAGTTAGGGACAGGAGCCTACGAG. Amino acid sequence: CASSLKLGTGAYE. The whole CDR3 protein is CASSLKLGTGAYEQYF.

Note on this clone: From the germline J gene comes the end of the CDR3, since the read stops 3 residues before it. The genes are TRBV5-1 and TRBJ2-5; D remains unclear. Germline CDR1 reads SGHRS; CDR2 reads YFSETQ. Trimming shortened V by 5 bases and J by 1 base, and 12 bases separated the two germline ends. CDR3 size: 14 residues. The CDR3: CASSTVASQETQYF. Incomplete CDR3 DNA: TGCGCCAGCAGTACGGTGGCTAGCCAAGAGACC.

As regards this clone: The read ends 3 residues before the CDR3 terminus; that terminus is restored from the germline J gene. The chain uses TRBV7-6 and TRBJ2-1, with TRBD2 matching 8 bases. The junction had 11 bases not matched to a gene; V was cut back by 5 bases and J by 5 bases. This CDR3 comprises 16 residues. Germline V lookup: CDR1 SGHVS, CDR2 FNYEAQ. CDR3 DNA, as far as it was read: TGTGCCAGCAGCCTCATGCCGAGCGGGAGTCACAATGAG. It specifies CASSLMPSGSHNE. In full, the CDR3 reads CASSLMPSGSHNEQFF.

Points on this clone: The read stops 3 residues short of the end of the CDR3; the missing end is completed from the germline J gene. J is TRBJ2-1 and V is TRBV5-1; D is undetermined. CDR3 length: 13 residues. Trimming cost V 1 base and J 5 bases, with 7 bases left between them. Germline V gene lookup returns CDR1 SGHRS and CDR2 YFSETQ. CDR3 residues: CASSLFRDNEQFF. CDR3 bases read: TGCGCCAGCAGCTTGTTCCGGGACAATGAG.

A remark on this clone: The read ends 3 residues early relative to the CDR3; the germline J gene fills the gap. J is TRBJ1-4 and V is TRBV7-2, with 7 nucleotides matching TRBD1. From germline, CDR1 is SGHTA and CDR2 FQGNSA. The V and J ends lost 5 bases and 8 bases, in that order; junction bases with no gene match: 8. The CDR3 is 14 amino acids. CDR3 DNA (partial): TGTGCCAGCAGCCCCAGGGGGTTGCGGGAAAAA. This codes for CASSPRGLREK. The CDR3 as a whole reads CASSPRGLREKLFF.

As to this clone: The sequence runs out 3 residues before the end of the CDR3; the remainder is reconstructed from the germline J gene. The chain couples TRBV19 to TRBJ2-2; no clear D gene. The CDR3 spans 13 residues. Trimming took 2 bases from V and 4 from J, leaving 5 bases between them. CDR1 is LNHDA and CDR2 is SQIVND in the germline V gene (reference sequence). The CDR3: CASSISVTGELFF. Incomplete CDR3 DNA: TGTGCCAGTAGTATATCGGTCACCGGGGAG.

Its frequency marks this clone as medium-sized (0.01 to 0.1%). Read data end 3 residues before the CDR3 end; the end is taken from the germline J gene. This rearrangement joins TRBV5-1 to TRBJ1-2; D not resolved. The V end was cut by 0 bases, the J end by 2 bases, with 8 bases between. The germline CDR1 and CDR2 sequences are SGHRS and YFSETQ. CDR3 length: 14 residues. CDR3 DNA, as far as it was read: TGCGCCAGCAGCTTGGGGCAGGTGAACTATGGC. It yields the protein CASSLGQVNYG. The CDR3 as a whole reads CASSLGQVNYGYTF.

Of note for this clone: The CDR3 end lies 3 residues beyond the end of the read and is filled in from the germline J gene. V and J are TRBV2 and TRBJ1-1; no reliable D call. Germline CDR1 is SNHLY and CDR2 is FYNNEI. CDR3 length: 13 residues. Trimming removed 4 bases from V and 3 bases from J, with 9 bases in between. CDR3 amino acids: CASSVLGDTEAFF. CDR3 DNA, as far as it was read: TGTGCCAGCAGTGTTCTAGGAGACACTGAA.